The 12 T cell receptor beta chains below were found in one sample sequenced in a study of cytomegalovirus exposure and HLA in healthy donors. Vbeta (60) and Jbeta (13) primers were used in the PCR. The protocol was immunoSEQ multiplex PCR, while the TCRdb copy is restricted to in-frame clones and leaves out a portion. This sample carries about 200,000 clones, 82% of them seen once, and the ten largest clones take roughly 0.1%. The specimen sequenced was PBMCs. The receptors were sampled from a boy aged 2 to 9 in good health and CMV-seronegative.

V and J are TRBV4-3 and TRBJ2-7; 8 bases align to TRBD2. Per the germline V gene, CDR1 is LGHNA and CDR2 is YSLEER. CDR3 length: 16 amino acids. J gave up 5 bases and V 2 bases, and 11 bases lay outside the gene matches. CDR3 amino acids: CASSQSPPTGGDEQYF. The CDR3 bases are TGCGCCAGCAGCCAATCCCCGCCGACGGGGGGGGACGAGCAGTACTTC.

V is TRBV19 and J is TRBJ1-5, with 11 bases fitting TRBD1. Germline V CDR1 and CDR2: LNHDA, SQIVND (reference sequence). This CDR3 is built from 17 residues. J lost 6 bases, V lost 5 bases, and 12 bases had no gene match. CDR3 coding DNA: TGTGCCAGTAGTTGGACAGGGGGCGTTTCTAGGTTTCAGCCCCAGCATTTT. This codes for CASSWTGGVSRFQPQHF.

J is TRBJ1-5 and V is TRBV30; 8 positions match TRBD1. This CDR3 has 14 residues. Germline V lookup: CDR1 GTSNPN, CDR2 SVGIG (reference sequence). The junction had 10 bases not matched to a gene; V was cut back by 5 bases and J by 7 bases. The CDR3: CAWARTGTVQPQHF. The DNA for the CDR3 is TGTGCCTGGGCGCGGACAGGGACGGTGCAGCCCCAGCATTTT.

The rearrangement uses TRBV7-2 and TRBJ1-2; 10 bases fit TRBD1. The CDR3 is 15 residues long. J was trimmed by 4 bases and V by 3 bases; bases with no gene match: 5. CDR1 SGHTA and CDR2 FQGNSA come from the germline V gene. CDR3 sequence reads: CASSFDRGRSYGYTF. The CDR3 DNA reads TGTGCCAGCAGCTTCGACAGGGGGCGTAGCTATGGCTACACCTTC. Using reference TRBV7-2 and TRBJ1-2 for the parts outside the CDR3, the full variable domain is GAGVSQSPSNKVTEKGKDVELRCDPISGHTALYWYRQSLGQGLEFLIYFQGNSAPDKSGLPSDRFSAERTGGSVSTLTIQRTQQEDSAVYLCASSFDRGRSYGYTFGSGTRLTVV.

The chain couples TRBV7-3 to TRBJ1-1, with 7 bases identical to TRBD1. CDR1 and CDR2 (germline): SGHTA, FQGTGA. The CDR3 spans 13 residues. Trimming at V came to 5 bases and at J to 0 bases, leaving 0 bases not matched to a gene. The CDR3 spells CASSGTVNTEAFF. Written as DNA, the CDR3 is TGTGCCAGCAGCGGGACAGTGAACACTGAAGCTTTCTTT.

The genes are TRBV5-4 and TRBJ1-6, with a weak D call TRBD1 (6 bases). Germline CDR1 SGHNT, CDR2 YYREEE (reference sequence). Trimming cost V 4 bases and J 13 bases, with 15 bases left between them. This CDR3 is 13 amino acids long. The CDR3 DNA is TGTGCCAGCAGCCCACCGCAGGGGTTCCCCCTCCACTTT. The encoded protein is CASSPPQGFPLHF.

The chain couples TRBV6-5 to TRBJ2-7; unclear D gene. CDR3 size: 15 residues. V was shortened by 0 bases and J by 0 bases, with 9 bases between the two germline ends. CDR1 is MNHEY and CDR2 is SVGAGI in the germline V gene. CDR3 sequence: CASSYSSASSYEQYF. The CDR3 DNA reads as TGTGCCAGCAGTTACTCCTCTGCTAGCTCCTACGAGCAGTACTTC.

This chain connects TRBV15 to TRBJ1-3; the D gene is possibly TRBD1 (5 bases). The V gene's germline CDR1 is LNHNV and CDR2 YYDKDF (reference sequence). This CDR3 is built from 17 residues. V lost 1 base and J 0 bases, leaving 13 bases between the germline ends. The CDR3 spells CATSRGSIQASGNTIYF. For the CDR3, the DNA is TGTGCCACCAGCAGAGGATCCATACAGGCCTCTGGAAACACCATATATTTT.

The chain combines TRBV7-8 with TRBJ2-7; 7 bases agree with TRBD2. CDR3 size: 15 residues. The V gene's germline CDR1 is SGHVS and CDR2 FQNEAQ. Germline trimming cut 5 bases from V and 5 bases from J; bases unmatched to any gene: 12. As DNA, the CDR3 is TGTGCCAGCAGCGCCTTCCGGGGAGGGATCAACGAGCAGTACTTC. Amino acid sequence: CASSAFRGGINEQYF.

CDR3 region: CASSAEGARTEAFF. In DNA form, the CDR3 reads TGTGCCAGCAGCGCCGAGGGGGCGCGTACTGAAGCTTTCTTT. The chain has TRBV5-5 and TRBJ1-1, with TRBD1 matching over 7 bases. Germline trimming cut 4 bases from V and 5 bases from J; bases unmatched to any gene: 8. Germline V gives CDR1 SGHKS, CDR2 YYEKEE (reference sequence). This CDR3 spans 14 amino acids.

This clone was found a few times. This sequence joins TRBV15 and TRBJ2-1, with D unresolved. The CDR3 is 16 residues long. Per the germline V gene, CDR1 is LNHNV and CDR2 is YYDKDF (reference sequence). The V end lost 5 bases, the J end lost 0 bases, and 14 bases lay between the germline ends. CDR3 amino acids: CATSSRYFFSYNEQFF. Written as DNA, the CDR3 is TGTGCCACCAGCTCCCGCTACTTCTTCTCCTACAATGAGCAGTTCTTC. Based on the CDR3 plus reference TRBV15 and TRBJ2-1, the full variable domain is DAMVIQNPRYQVTQFGKPVTLSCSQTLNHNVMYWYQQKSSQAPKLLFHYYDKDFNNEADTPDNFQSRRPNTSFCFLDIRSPGLGDTAMYLCATSSRYFFSYNEQFFGPGTRLTVL.

The V and J genes are TRBV10-1 and TRBJ1-5; D is undetermined. The CDR3 totals 15 residues. The germline V gene encodes CDR1 WNHNN and CDR2 SYGVQD (reference sequence). V was trimmed by 3 bases and J by 0 bases, leaving 9 bases between them. The DNA of the CDR3 is TGCGCCAGCAGTGATGGGCAGAATAGCAATCAGCCCCAGCATTTT. Protein product: CASSDGQNSNQPQHF.